The source of this T cell receptor (beta chain) is a study of T cell repertoires in cytomegalovirus infection (dated by TCRdb to between 2018 and 2020). Looking at the study overall: Donor HLA type was relevant to the analysis, as public TCR beta signatures indicated carriage of CMV infection together with the matching HLA type.

This clonotype has more than one count but fewer than ten. Its recognized antigen is unknown. Nothing much larger sits one base from this clone, and base qualities are not available. Sequencing was carried out with an Illumina HiSeq 1500. Using fastp at Q25 and MiXCR, TCRdb reprocessed the public reads and kept productive beta chains. CDR3 protein sequences are deduplicated, and each keeps its most common genes and DNA. The sample table lists just under 550,000 distinct CDR3 sequences, 26% of them with a count of one. The ten largest clones represent around 13% of the sample. CDR1 and CDR2 were assigned from the germline V gene (reference sequence) as LNHDA and SQIVND. The CDR3 goes from the cysteine to the phenylalanine over 15 residues. CDR3 DNA only is kept here, 45 bases in frame from base 1. Between the V and J ends, shortened by 3 bases and 8 bases respectively, the junction contains 19 bases.

Overall study outcomes, separate from this receptor: Carriers of CMV infection plus the relevant HLA type were discriminated by the cumulative frequency of public TCR beta family members in the study cohort and in an independent roughly 400-donor cohort. In the ex vivo response, HLA-C-restricted CMV-specific TCR beta clonotypes were dominant, and in two of eight donors the single most frequent clonotype came from this HLA-C-restricted group.

The chain is encoded by TRBV19 joined to TRBJ1-2; a confident D gene designation cannot be given. The TCR was taken from a human donor in good health (CMV status not recorded). Some clones in this sample may be carry-over from other donors' samples. The sequenced sample consisted of PBMCs. The sequenced DNA: TGTGCCAGTAGTATTGAGCACGGCAGAGGAGGCGGCTACACCTTC. This is translated as CASSIEHGRGGGYTF.